This T cell receptor beta chain was observed in a study of shared clonotypes between healthy human individuals. About this clone: Antigen unknown.

The data were produced by immunoSEQ multiplex PCR, yet TCRdb's version contains in-frame clones alone and is incomplete. This sample has roughly 2 million clones, with under 97% found just once. The investigators split CD4+ cells into a CD45RA+ naive subset and a CD45RA-negative memory subset. V lost 5 bases, J lost 1 base, and 19 bases lay in between. The CDR3 runs 17 residues. Germline-derived CDR1 and CDR2 are SGHDT and YYEEEE. Overall study findings and caveats: Limited genetic and exposure-history diversity came from having few donors.

Material for sequencing was naive CD4+ T cells sorted from blood. Noted subset: CD45RA+ positively selected. This sequence joins TRBV5-6 and TRBJ1-5, with D possibly being TRBD1 (5 bases). This clonotype was obtained from a man younger than 30 in good health. In nucleotides, the CDR3 is TGTGCCAGCAGTTCCACTCCCGGGGGGATCAGCAATCAGCCCCAGCATTTT. It codes for CASSSTPGGISNQPQHF.